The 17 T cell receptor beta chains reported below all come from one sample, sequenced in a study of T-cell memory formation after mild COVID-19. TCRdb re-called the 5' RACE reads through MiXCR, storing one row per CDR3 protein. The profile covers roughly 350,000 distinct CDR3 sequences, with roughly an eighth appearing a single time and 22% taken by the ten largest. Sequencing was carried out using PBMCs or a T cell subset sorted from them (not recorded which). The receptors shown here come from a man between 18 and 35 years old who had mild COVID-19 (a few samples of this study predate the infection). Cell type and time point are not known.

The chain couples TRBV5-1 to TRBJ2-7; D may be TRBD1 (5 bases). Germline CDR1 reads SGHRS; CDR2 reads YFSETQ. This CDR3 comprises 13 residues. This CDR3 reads CASRLEGVAEQYV. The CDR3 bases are TGCGCCAGCAGATTGGAAGGGGTTGCCGAGCAGTACGTC.

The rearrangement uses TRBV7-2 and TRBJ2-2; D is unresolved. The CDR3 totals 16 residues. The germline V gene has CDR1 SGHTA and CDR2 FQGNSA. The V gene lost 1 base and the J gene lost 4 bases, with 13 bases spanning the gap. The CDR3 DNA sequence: TGTGCCAGCAGCTTAGTCGCAGGTTCGGGCACCGGGGAGCTGTTTTTT. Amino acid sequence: CASSLVAGSGTGELFF.

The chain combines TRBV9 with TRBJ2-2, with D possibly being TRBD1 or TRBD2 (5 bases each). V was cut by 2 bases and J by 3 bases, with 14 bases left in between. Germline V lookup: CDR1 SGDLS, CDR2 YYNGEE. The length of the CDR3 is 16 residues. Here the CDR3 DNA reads TGTGCCAGCAGCGTTCCAAAGGGACGGGACACCGGGGAGCTGTTTTTT. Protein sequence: CASSVPKGRDTGELFF.

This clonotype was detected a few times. CDR3 coding DNA: TGTGCCAGCAGCTCAGCGGGACGCACAGATACGCAGTATTTT. It specifies CASSSAGRTDTQYF. The chain combines TRBV7-8 with TRBJ2-3; 7 nucleotides match TRBD2. J gave up 1 base and V 4 bases, and 2 bases lay outside the gene matches. This CDR3 region has 14 residues. Germline V lookup: CDR1 SGHVS, CDR2 FQNEAQ.

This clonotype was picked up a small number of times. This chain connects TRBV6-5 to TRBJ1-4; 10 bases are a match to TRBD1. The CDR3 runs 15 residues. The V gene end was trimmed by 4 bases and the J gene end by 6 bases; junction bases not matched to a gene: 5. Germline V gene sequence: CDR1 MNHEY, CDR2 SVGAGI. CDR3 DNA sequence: TGTGCCAGCAGTTTCCGACAGGGGGCTGATGAAAAACTGTTTTTT. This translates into CASSFRQGADEKLFF.

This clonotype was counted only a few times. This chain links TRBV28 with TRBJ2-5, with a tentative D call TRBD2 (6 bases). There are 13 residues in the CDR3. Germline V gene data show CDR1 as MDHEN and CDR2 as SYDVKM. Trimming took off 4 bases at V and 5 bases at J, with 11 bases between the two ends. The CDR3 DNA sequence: TGTGCCAGCAGTTACCGGGCGGGGGAGACCCAGTACTTC. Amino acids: CASSYRAGETQYF.

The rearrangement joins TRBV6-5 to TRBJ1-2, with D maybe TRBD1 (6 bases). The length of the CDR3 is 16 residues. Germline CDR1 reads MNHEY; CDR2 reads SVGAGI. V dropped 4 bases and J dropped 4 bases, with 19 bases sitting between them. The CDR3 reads CASSFRRGGAGYGYTF. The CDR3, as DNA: TGTGCCAGCAGTTTCCGTCGTGGGGGGGCTGGCTATGGCTACACCTTC.

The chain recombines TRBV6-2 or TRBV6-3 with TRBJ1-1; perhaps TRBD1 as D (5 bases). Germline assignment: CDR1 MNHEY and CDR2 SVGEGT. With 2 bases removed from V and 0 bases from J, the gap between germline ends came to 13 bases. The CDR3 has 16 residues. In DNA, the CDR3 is TGTGCCAGCAGTTACGGGGGGGGTTTTATGAACACTGAAGCTTTCTTT. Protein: CASSYGGGFMNTEAFF.

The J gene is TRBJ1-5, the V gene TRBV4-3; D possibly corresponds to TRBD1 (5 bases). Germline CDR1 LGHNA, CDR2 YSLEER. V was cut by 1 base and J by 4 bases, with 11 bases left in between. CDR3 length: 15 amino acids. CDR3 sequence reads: CASSQGAGRNQPQHF. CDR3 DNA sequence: TGCGCCAGCAGCCAAGGCGCAGGGCGGAATCAGCCCCAGCATTTT.

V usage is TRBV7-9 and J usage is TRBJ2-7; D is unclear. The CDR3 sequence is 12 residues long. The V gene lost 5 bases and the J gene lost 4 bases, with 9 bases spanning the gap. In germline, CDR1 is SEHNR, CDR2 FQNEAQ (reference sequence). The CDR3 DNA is TGTGCCAGCAGCGGCAACATTTACGAGCAGTACTTC. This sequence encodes CASSGNIYEQYF.

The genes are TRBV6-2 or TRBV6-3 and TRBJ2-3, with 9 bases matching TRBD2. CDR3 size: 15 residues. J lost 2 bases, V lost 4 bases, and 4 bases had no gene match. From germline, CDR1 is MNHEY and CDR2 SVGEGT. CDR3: CASSSAGGYTDTQYF. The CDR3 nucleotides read TGTGCCAGCAGTTCGGCGGGGGGGTACACAGATACGCAGTATTTT.

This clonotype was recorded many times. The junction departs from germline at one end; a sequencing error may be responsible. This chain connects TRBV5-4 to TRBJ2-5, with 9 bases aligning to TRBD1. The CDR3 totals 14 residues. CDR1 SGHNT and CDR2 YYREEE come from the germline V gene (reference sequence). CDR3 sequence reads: CASSLQGAAETQYF. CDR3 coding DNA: TGTGCCAGTAGCTTACAGGGGGCCGCGGAGACCCAGTACTTC.

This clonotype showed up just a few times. CDR3 coding DNA: TGTGCCAGCTCCGCCTCGGGGGCCGATTCACCCCTCCACTTT. Encoded protein: CASSASGADSPLHF. The chain has TRBV18 and TRBJ1-6; perhaps TRBD1 as D (6 bases). The CDR3 runs to 14 residues. The V and J ends lost 6 bases and 8 bases respectively, with 14 bases between them. CDR1 and CDR2 from the germline V gene are KGHSH and LQKENI. Complete variable domain (other parts from reference TRBV18 and TRBJ1-6): NAGVMQNPRHLVRRRGQEARLRCSPMKGHSHVYWYRQLPEEGLKFMVYLQKENIIDESGMPKERFSAEFPKEGPSILRIQQVVRGDSAAYFCASSASGADSPLHFGNGTRLTVT.

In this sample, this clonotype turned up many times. This CDR3 reads CSARVTRRDNEQFF. For the CDR3, the DNA is TGCAGTGCTAGGGTGACTAGACGCGACAATGAGCAGTTCTTC. The J gene is TRBJ2-1, the V gene TRBV20-1, with D perhaps matching TRBD2 (6 bases). The ends were cut back, 3 bases at V and 5 bases at J, with 14 bases in the middle. Germline CDR1 and CDR2: DFQATT and SNEGSKA (reference sequence). CDR3 size: 14 residues.

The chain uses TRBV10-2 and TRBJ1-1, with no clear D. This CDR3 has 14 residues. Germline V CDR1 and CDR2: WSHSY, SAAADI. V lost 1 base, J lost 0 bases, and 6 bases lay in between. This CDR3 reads CASSELGMNTEAFF. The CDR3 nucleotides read TGCGCCAGCAGTGAGTTAGGAATGAACACTGAAGCTTTCTTT.

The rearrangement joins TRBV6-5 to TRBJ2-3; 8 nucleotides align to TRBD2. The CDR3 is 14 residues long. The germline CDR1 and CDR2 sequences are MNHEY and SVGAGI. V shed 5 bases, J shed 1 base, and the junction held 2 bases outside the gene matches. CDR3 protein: CASSMTSGTDTQYF. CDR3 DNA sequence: TGTGCCAGCAGTATGACTAGCGGCACAGATACGCAGTATTTT.

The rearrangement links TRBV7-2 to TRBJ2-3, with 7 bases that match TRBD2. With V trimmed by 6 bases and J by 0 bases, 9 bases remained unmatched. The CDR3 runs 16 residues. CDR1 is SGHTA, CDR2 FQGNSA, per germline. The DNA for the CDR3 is TGTGCCAGCAGGCCCGTAGCGGGTACTAGCACAGATACGCAGTATTTT. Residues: CASRPVAGTSTDTQYF.